The rows below give T cell receptor beta chains drawn from one sample of a study of OX40 agonist ivuxolimab in advanced cancers. Profiled with immunoSEQ multiplex PCR; TCRdb holds only in-frame clones, not every one. The table shows approximately 80,000 clones, with approximately 89% occurring only once. The sample in question was CD4+ or CD8+ T cells sorted from blood, obtained in a trial of the OX40 agonist ivuxolimab. Receptor source: an adult with an advanced solid tumor such as melanoma, head and neck, liver or kidney cancer. CDR3s include the opening cysteine and the closing phenylalanine or tryptophan. Each record gives: V gene, J gene, D gene, clone size, CDR3 protein, CDR3 DNA. The D gene is left open where the match is weak. Where a row states a size, it is once, few, many or the class of an expanded clone; other rows omit it.

V: TRBV18; J: TRBJ2-6; D: NA; size: NA; CDR3: CASSPDTGANVLTF; DNA: TGTGCCAGCTCACCGGACACTGGGGCCAACGTCCTGACTTTC
V: TRBV7-3; J: TRBJ1-1; D: NA; size: NA; CDR3: CASSLGRSGREAFF; DNA: TGTGCCAGCAGCTTAGGCCGATCTGGGAGGGAAGCTTTCTTT
V: TRBV7-3; J: TRBJ2-2; D: TRBD1; size: NA; CDR3: CASSPRGLTQTGELFF; DNA: TGTGCCAGCAGCCCTAGGGGGCTGACCCAGACCGGGGAGCTGTTTTTT
V: TRBV9; J: TRBJ2-6; D: NA; size: NA; CDR3: CASKPGARAGSGANVLTF; DNA: TGTGCCAGCAAACCAGGGGCAAGGGCCGGCTCTGGGGCCAACGTCCTGACTTTC
V: TRBV2; J: TRBJ1-5; D: TRBD1; size: NA; CDR3: CASRRDRLQPQHF; DNA: TGTGCCAGCAGGCGGGACAGGTTACAGCCCCAGCATTTT
V: TRBV5-6; J: TRBJ1-6; D: NA; size: NA; CDR3: CASSSGRRLSPLHF; DNA: TGTGCCAGCAGCTCCGGAAGACGGCTTTCACCTCTCCACTTT
V: TRBV5-1; J: TRBJ1-1; D: NA; size: NA; CDR3: CASGTPPLSEGRSTEAFF; DNA: TGCGCCAGCGGAACTCCGCCGCTGAGCGAGGGAAGGAGCACTGAAGCTTTCTTT
V: TRBV27; J: TRBJ2-1; D: TRBD2; size: NA; CDR3: CASRLGLASYDEQFF; DNA: TGTGCCAGCCGCCTGGGACTAGCCTCGTACGATGAGCAGTTCTTC
V: TRBV29-1; J: TRBJ2-7; D: NA; size: NA; CDR3: CSGSQGYEQYF; DNA: TGCAGCGGGTCACAGGGATACGAGCAGTACTTC
V: TRBV28; J: TRBJ1-3; D: NA; size: NA; CDR3: CASSLLGGSGNTIYF; DNA: TGTGCCAGCAGTTTACTGGGGGGCTCTGGAAACACCATATATTTT
V: TRBV27; J: TRBJ2-1; D: NA; size: NA; CDR3: CARGLFNYNEQFF; DNA: TGTGCCAGAGGACTATTCAACTACAATGAGCAGTTCTTC
V: TRBV5-1; J: TRBJ2-1; D: TRBD1; size: NA; CDR3: CASQRDRGGNEQFF; DNA: TGCGCCAGCCAAAGGGACAGGGGTGGCAATGAGCAGTTCTTC
V: TRBV28; J: TRBJ2-7; D: TRBD1; size: NA; CDR3: CASSPFGQGLLNEQYF; DNA: TGTGCCAGCAGTCCCTTCGGACAGGGACTCCTTAACGAGCAGTACTTC
V: TRBV28; J: TRBJ1-2; D: NA; size: NA; CDR3: CASSSPSRGNYGYTF; DNA: TGTGCCAGCAGTTCACCCTCCAGGGGTAACTATGGCTACACCTTC
V: TRBV29-1; J: TRBJ2-1; D: TRBD1; size: NA; CDR3: CSVELRDSSSYNEQFF; DNA: TGCAGCGTTGAACTTCGGGACAGCAGCTCCTACAATGAGCAGTTCTTC
V: TRBV2; J: TRBJ1-2; D: NA; size: NA; CDR3: CASSEGNSIYGYTF; DNA: TGTGCCAGCAGTGAAGGTAACTCCATCTATGGCTACACCTTC
V: TRBV7-3; J: TRBJ1-1; D: NA; size: NA; CDR3: CASSLLTDTEAFF; DNA: TGTGCCAGCAGCTTACTTACCGACACTGAAGCTTTCTTT
V: TRBV6-5; J: TRBJ2-4; D: NA; size: NA; CDR3: CASSYSAGWNIQYF; DNA: TGTGCCAGCAGTTACTCGGCAGGGTGGAACATTCAGTACTTC
V: TRBV19; J: TRBJ2-7; D: NA; size: NA; CDR3: CASSFRYEQYF; DNA: TGTGCCAGTAGTTTCAGGTACGAGCAGTACTTC
V: TRBV28; J: TRBJ1-1; D: TRBD1; size: once; CDR3: CASSLLGGGTGSEAFF; DNA: TGTGCCAGCAGCCTTCTTGGGGGTGGGACAGGTTCTGAAGCTTTCTTT
V: TRBV7-2; J: TRBJ2-7; D: TRBD2; size: NA; CDR3: CASSLVAGSGNTYEQYF; DNA: TGTGCCAGCAGCTTAGTAGCAGGGAGCGGGAACACCTACGAGCAGTACTTC
V: TRBV7-2; J: TRBJ1-4; D: TRBD1; size: NA; CDR3: CASSFRQGLNEKLFF; DNA: TGTGCCAGCAGCTTCAGACAGGGTTTGAATGAAAAACTGTTTTTT
V: TRBV18; J: TRBJ2-5; D: TRBD1; size: NA; CDR3: CASSLTRGIETQYF; DNA: TGTGCCAGCTCACTCACCAGGGGGATTGAGACCCAGTACTTC
V: TRBV1; J: TRBJ2-3; D: NA; size: NA; CDR3: CTSRQVSDTQYF; DNA: TGCACCAGCAGACAAGTTTCAGATACGCAGTATTTT
V: TRBV5-4; J: TRBJ2-2; D: NA; size: NA; CDR3: CASSLGTATGELFF; DNA: TGTGCCAGCAGCTTGGGGACAGCTACCGGGGAGCTGTTTTTT
V: TRBV9; J: TRBJ2-2; D: NA; size: NA; CDR3: CASSVWGPSNTGELFF; DNA: TGTGCCAGCAGCGTATGGGGACCCTCGAACACCGGGGAGCTGTTTTTT
V: TRBV7-2; J: TRBJ2-3; D: NA; size: NA; CDR3: CASSPKDTQYF; DNA: TGTGCCAGCAGCCCGAAAGATACGCAGTATTTT
V: TRBV19; J: TRBJ2-7; D: NA; size: NA; CDR3: CASSGSAPTVEQYF; DNA: TGTGCCAGTAGTGGGTCGGCTCCGACAGTCGAGCAGTACTTC
V: TRBV5-1; J: TRBJ2-1; D: TRBD2; size: once; CDR3: CASSRTGTSSYNEQFF; DNA: TGCGCCAGCAGCCGAACCGGGACTAGCTCCTACAATGAGCAGTTCTTC
V: TRBV2; J: TRBJ1-5; D: NA; size: NA; CDR3: CASSDGAGYSQPQHF; DNA: TGTGCCAGCAGTGATGGGGCAGGGTATAGTCAGCCCCAGCATTTT
V: TRBV19; J: TRBJ1-3; D: NA; size: few; CDR3: CASSFSGQLIYF; DNA: TGTGCCAGTAGTTTTTCCGGACAACTCATATATTTT
V: TRBV5-1; J: TRBJ2-3; D: NA; size: NA; CDR3: CASSLSGWGPDTQYF; DNA: TGCGCCAGCAGCTTGTCGGGGTGGGGCCCAGATACGCAGTATTTT
V: TRBV23-1; J: TRBJ2-3; D: TRBD1; size: NA; CDR3: CASSQSGGQGKQEAQYF; DNA: TGCGCCAGCAGTCAATCGGGCGGACAGGGGAAGCAAGAGGCGCAGTATTTT
V: TRBV2; J: TRBJ2-6; D: NA; size: NA; CDR3: CASTGSGANVLTF; DNA: TGTGCCAGCACTGGGTCTGGGGCCAACGTCCTGACTTTC
V: TRBV19; J: TRBJ1-6; D: TRBD1; size: NA; CDR3: CASSRDRGADNSPLHF; DNA: TGTGCCAGTTCCCGGGACAGGGGCGCCGATAATTCACCCCTCCACTTT
V: TRBV18; J: TRBJ1-1; D: NA; size: NA; CDR3: CASSPGQNTEAFF; DNA: TGTGCCAGCTCACCAGGGCAGAACACTGAAGCTTTCTTT
V: TRBV19; J: TRBJ1-2; D: NA; size: NA; CDR3: CASSIDDYLDYGYTF; DNA: TGTGCCAGTAGTATAGATGACTATTTGGACTATGGCTACACCTTC
V: TRBV10-2; J: TRBJ2-2; D: NA; size: NA; CDR3: CASSKTGDGELFF; DNA: TGCGCCAGCAGTAAGACGGGCGACGGGGAGCTGTTTTTT
V: TRBV27; J: TRBJ2-3; D: NA; size: NA; CDR3: CASSLLAGTDTQYF; DNA: TGTGCCAGCAGTTTATTGGCGGGAACAGATACGCAGTATTTT
V: TRBV9; J: TRBJ2-5; D: TRBD2; size: NA; CDR3: CASSVVGGNQETQYF; DNA: TGTGCCAGCAGCGTAGTCGGGGGGAACCAAGAGACCCAGTACTTC